A selection of T cell receptor beta chains follows, all from one sample in a study of PD-L1 blockade in urothelial cancer. Data came from immunoSEQ multiplex PCR; TCRdb stores just in-frame clones and leaves some out. The sample yields around 110,000 clones, approximately 90% seen once. The specimen comprised PBMCs, sampled around atezolizumab (anti-PD-L1) treatment. These receptors came from a man in his 60s with urothelial cancer. Each CDR3 is given with its conserved first and last residue. The order of the fields is J gene, V gene, D gene, clone size, CDR3 protein, CDR3 DNA. The D gene is left open where the match is weak. Clone size appears in some rows only: once, few, many, or a class for an expanded clone.

J: TRBJ1-3
V: TRBV2
D: -
size: -
CDR3: CASSAGARSGNTIYF
DNA: TGTGCCAGCAGTGCCGGAGCCCGCTCTGGAAACACCATATATTTT

J: TRBJ1-1
V: TRBV5-1
D: -
size: -
CDR3: CASSTGTGNTEAFF
DNA: TGCGCCAGCAGCACCGGAACAGGGAACACTGAAGCTTTCTTT

J: TRBJ2-5
V: TRBV6-5
D: -
size: -
CDR3: CASSYFQGRETQYF
DNA: TGTGCCAGCAGTTACTTCCAGGGAAGAGAGACCCAGTACTTC

J: TRBJ2-7
V: TRBV7-9
D: -
size: -
CDR3: CASSLEGGPLYEQYF
DNA: TGTGCCAGCAGCTTGGAGGGGGGGCCCCTCTACGAGCAGTACTTC

J: TRBJ2-3
V: TRBV18
D: -
size: -
CDR3: CASSPPGWSTDTQYF
DNA: TGTGCCAGCTCACCGCCCGGGTGGAGTACAGATACGCAGTATTTT

J: TRBJ1-6
V: TRBV2
D: TRBD1
size: once
CDR3: CASSGDRPPLHF
DNA: TGTGCCAGCAGTGGGGACAGGCCACCCCTCCACTTT

J: TRBJ2-5
V: TRBV28
D: TRBD1
size: -
CDR3: CASSLGRTGRQETQYF
DNA: TGTGCCAGCAGTTTAGGGAGGACAGGGAGGCAAGAGACCCAGTACTTC

J: TRBJ2-2
V: TRBV15
D: TRBD1
size: -
CDR3: CATSRDRGWIGELFF
DNA: TGTGCCACCAGCAGGGACAGGGGTTGGATCGGGGAGCTGTTTTTT

J: TRBJ2-7
V: TRBV27
D: TRBD1
size: -
CDR3: CASSAAGTGYYEQYF
DNA: TGTGCCAGCAGTGCGGCCGGGACAGGGTACTACGAGCAGTACTTC

J: TRBJ2-3
V: TRBV15
D: TRBD2
size: once
CDR3: CATSRDGTSGALTDTQYF
DNA: TGTGCCACCAGCAGAGATGGGACTAGCGGGGCCCTCACAGATACGCAGTATTTT

J: TRBJ2-1
V: TRBV5-1
D: -
size: few
CDR3: CASRLAEGGDEQFF
DNA: TGCGCCAGCAGGTTAGCGGAAGGGGGCGATGAGCAGTTCTTC

J: TRBJ2-7
V: TRBV5-6
D: TRBD1
size: -
CDR3: CASSRTGTAAYEQYF
DNA: TGTGCCAGCAGCAGAACCGGGACAGCTGCCTACGAGCAGTACTTC

J: TRBJ1-2
V: TRBV7-2
D: -
size: -
CDR3: CASSVDQVGGYTF
DNA: TGTGCCAGCAGCGTAGATCAGGTCGGCGGCTACACCTTC

J: TRBJ2-2
V: TRBV5-4
D: TRBD1
size: -
CDR3: CASSWTLTGAGELFF
DNA: TGTGCCAGCAGCTGGACCCTTACAGGGGCCGGGGAGCTGTTTTTT

J: TRBJ2-3
V: TRBV6-1
D: TRBD2
size: -
CDR3: CASGGSGNTDTQYF
DNA: TGTGCCAGCGGCGGGAGCGGAAACACAGATACGCAGTATTTT

J: TRBJ1-2
V: TRBV6-5
D: -
size: -
CDR3: CASSYSRGGGYTF
DNA: TGTGCCAGCAGTTACTCTAGGGGTGGGGGCTACACCTTC

J: TRBJ2-2
V: TRBV4-3
D: TRBD2
size: -
CDR3: CASSHRLAGGNTGELFF
DNA: TGCGCCAGCAGCCACCGACTAGCGGGGGGGAACACCGGGGAGCTGTTTTTT

J: TRBJ2-2
V: TRBV9
D: TRBD1
size: -
CDR3: CASSPGTANTGELFF
DNA: TGTGCCAGCAGCCCCGGGACAGCGAACACCGGGGAGCTGTTTTTT

J: TRBJ1-6
V: TRBV5-1
D: TRBD1
size: few
CDR3: CASSLTTGGSPLHF
DNA: TGCGCCAGCAGCTTAACGACAGGGGGCTCACCCCTCCACTTT

J: TRBJ2-5
V: TRBV5-1
D: TRBD1
size: -
CDR3: CASSFAQGARETQYF
DNA: TGCGCCAGCAGCTTTGCCCAGGGGGCGCGGGAGACCCAGTACTTC

J: TRBJ1-3
V: TRBV4-2
D: -
size: -
CDR3: CAWAGSPGNTIYF
DNA: TGTGCCTGGGCGGGGTCCCCTGGAAACACCATATATTTT

J: TRBJ1-5
V: TRBV6-1
D: -
size: -
CDR3: CASSPPGSGNQPQHF
DNA: TGTGCCAGCAGCCCCCCGGGTTCGGGCAATCAGCCCCAGCATTTT

J: TRBJ2-7
V: TRBV23-1
D: -
size: -
CDR3: CASSRPTWGLYEQYF
DNA: TGCGCCAGCAGTCGACCGACGTGGGGCCTCTACGAGCAGTACTTC

J: TRBJ1-3
V: TRBV6-1
D: TRBD1
size: -
CDR3: CASSGWDRGSGNTIYF
DNA: TGTGCCAGCAGTGGGTGGGACAGGGGATCGGGAAACACCATATATTTT

J: TRBJ2-3
V: TRBV28
D: -
size: once
CDR3: CASNRGISSTDTQYF
DNA: TGTGCCAGCAATAGGGGAATTTCTAGCACAGATACGCAGTATTTT

J: TRBJ1-1
V: TRBV18
D: -
size: -
CDR3: CASSPDRTDTEAFF
DNA: TGTGCCAGCTCACCAGACAGGACAGACACTGAAGCTTTCTTT

J: TRBJ2-1
V: TRBV7-9
D: TRBD1
size: -
CDR3: CASSPGQGFLDEQFF
DNA: TGTGCCAGCAGTCCGGGACAGGGTTTTTTGGATGAGCAGTTCTTC

J: TRBJ1-6
V: TRBV6-1
D: TRBD1
size: -
CDR3: CASSLQGGSGIPLHF
DNA: TGTGCCAGCAGTTTACAGGGGGGCTCCGGTATCCCCCTCCACTTT

J: TRBJ2-6
V: TRBV5-1
D: -
size: -
CDR3: CASSLFGGAEGANVLTF
DNA: TGCGCCAGCAGCTTGTTTGGGGGGGCGGAAGGGGCCAACGTCCTGACTTTC

J: TRBJ2-7
V: TRBV30
D: TRBD1
size: -
CDR3: CAWSEGQGLHEQYF
DNA: TGTGCCTGGAGTGAAGGACAGGGGCTCCACGAGCAGTACTTC

J: TRBJ2-7
V: TRBV28
D: TRBD1
size: -
CDR3: CASSLRAGGTAAYEQYF
DNA: TGTGCCAGCAGTTTAAGGGCCGGTGGGACAGCGGCCTACGAGCAGTACTTC

J: TRBJ2-2
V: TRBV7-9
D: -
size: once
CDR3: CASSRLATNTGELFF
DNA: TGTGCCAGCAGCCGATTGGCCACGAACACCGGGGAGCTGTTTTTT

J: TRBJ2-7
V: TRBV15
D: -
size: -
CDR3: CATSRDQGPYEQYF
DNA: TGTGCCACCAGCAGAGATCAGGGGCCGTACGAGCAGTACTTC

J: TRBJ1-1
V: TRBV29-1
D: -
size: -
CDR3: CSVRDTTEAFF
DNA: TGCAGCGTGAGAGACACCACTGAAGCTTTCTTT

J: TRBJ2-7
V: TRBV18
D: -
size: -
CDR3: CASSLQGYEQYF
DNA: TGTGCCAGCTCACTACAGGGATACGAGCAGTACTTC

J: TRBJ2-1
V: TRBV5-1
D: -
size: -
CDR3: CASSPFPYNEQFF
DNA: TGCGCCAGCAGCCCCTTCCCTTACAATGAGCAGTTCTTC

J: TRBJ2-7
V: TRBV5-1
D: TRBD1
size: -
CDR3: CASSPTSGQVTYEQYF
DNA: TGCGCCAGCAGCCCAACGTCGGGACAGGTAACCTACGAGCAGTACTTC

J: TRBJ1-5
V: TRBV10-1
D: -
size: -
CDR3: CASSESRGQPQHF
DNA: TGCGCCAGCAGTGAGTCGAGAGGACAGCCCCAGCATTTT

J: TRBJ1-2
V: TRBV27
D: TRBD1
size: -
CDR3: CASSLSRDRSDGYTF
DNA: TGTGCCAGCAGTTTAAGTAGGGACAGATCGGACGGCTACACCTTC

J: TRBJ1-5
V: TRBV28
D: -
size: -
CDR3: CASSPGSTSHQPQHF
DNA: TGTGCCAGCAGTCCCGGGTCTACTTCCCATCAGCCCCAGCATTTT

J: TRBJ1-5
V: TRBV6-1
D: TRBD1
size: -
CDR3: CASRRQGDQPQHF
DNA: TGTGCCAGCAGGAGACAGGGTGATCAGCCCCAGCATTTT

J: TRBJ1-2
V: TRBV5-1
D: -
size: -
CDR3: CASSSSLYGYTF
DNA: TGCGCCAGCAGCTCAAGCCTATATGGCTACACCTTC

J: TRBJ2-5
V: TRBV6-6
D: -
size: -
CDR3: CASTRDIRDVETQYF
DNA: TGTGCCAGCACCCGGGACATCCGGGATGTAGAGACCCAGTACTTC

J: TRBJ2-5
V: TRBV7-2
D: TRBD2
size: few
CDR3: CASSPTSGVQETQYF
DNA: TGTGCCAGCAGCCCGACTAGCGGGGTCCAAGAGACCCAGTACTTC

J: TRBJ2-5
V: TRBV2
D: -
size: -
CDR3: CASSDGGQGGTQYF
DNA: TGTGCCAGCAGTGATGGCGGGCAGGGGGGGACCCAGTACTTC

J: TRBJ2-5
V: TRBV5-4
D: -
size: -
CDR3: CASSSGVSTQETQYF
DNA: TGTGCCAGCAGTTCAGGGGTATCAACCCAAGAGACCCAGTACTTC

J: TRBJ1-2
V: TRBV4-1
D: TRBD1
size: -
CDR3: CASSPEQGIDYGYTF
DNA: TGCGCCAGCAGCCCCGAACAGGGGATTGACTATGGCTACACCTTC

J: TRBJ2-3
V: TRBV15
D: -
size: once
CDR3: CATSRAPTGDTQYF
DNA: TGTGCCACCAGCAGAGCTCCCACCGGGGATACGCAGTATTTT

J: TRBJ2-5
V: TRBV5-4
D: TRBD1
size: -
CDR3: CASSLGRQGGETQYF
DNA: TGTGCCAGCAGCTTGGGGAGACAGGGTGGGGAGACCCAGTACTTC

J: TRBJ1-2
V: TRBV9
D: -
size: -
CDR3: CASSEGASGGYTF
DNA: TGTGCCAGCAGCGAAGGGGCATCTGGTGGCTACACCTTC

J: TRBJ2-1
V: TRBV7-2
D: TRBD2
size: -
CDR3: CASSYLAGGPFEQFF
DNA: TGTGCCAGCAGCTACCTAGCGGGGGGGCCATTTGAGCAGTTCTTC

J: TRBJ1-2
V: TRBV6-6
D: -
size: once
CDR3: CASRPTGGSYGYTF
DNA: TGTGCCAGCAGACCCACGGGGGGAAGCTATGGCTACACCTTC

J: TRBJ2-3
V: TRBV5-6
D: -
size: -
CDR3: CASTPSRAGGTDTQYF
DNA: TGTGCCAGCACCCCTTCTCGGGCAGGGGGCACAGATACGCAGTATTTT

J: TRBJ1-6
V: TRBV7-2
D: TRBD1
size: few
CDR3: CASSRDSSLGWPLHF
DNA: TGTGCCAGCAGCCGGGACAGCTCCCTTGGTTGGCCCCTCCACTTT

J: TRBJ2-2
V: TRBV7-3
D: TRBD2
size: -
CDR3: CASSERGGFTGELFF
DNA: TGTGCCAGCTCTGAGCGGGGGGGTTTCACCGGGGAGCTGTTTTTT

J: TRBJ2-7
V: TRBV7-3
D: -
size: -
CDR3: CASSGQDMDEQYF
DNA: TGTGCCAGCAGCGGGCAGGACATGGACGAGCAGTACTTC

J: TRBJ2-3
V: TRBV7-9
D: TRBD2
size: -
CDR3: CASRLVESSGKTYF
DNA: TGTGCCAGCAGGCTAGTGGAATCTAGCGGGAAAACGTATTTT

J: TRBJ1-5
V: TRBV19
D: -
size: -
CDR3: CASSIERGADQPQHF
DNA: TGTGCCAGTAGTATAGAACGGGGGGCTGATCAGCCCCAGCATTTT

J: TRBJ2-6
V: TRBV7-2
D: TRBD2
size: -
CDR3: CASSSIAGGSSGANVLTF
DNA: TGTGCCAGCAGCTCCATAGCGGGGGGTTCCTCTGGGGCCAACGTCCTGACTTTC